These 32 T cell receptor beta chains share one sample of origin, sequenced in a study of T cells after yellow fever vaccination. TCRdb reprocessed the 5' RACE reads with MiXCR, giving one entry per CDR3 protein. The table lists 150,000 or so distinct CDR3 sequences, approximately 10% of them singletons. The sample in question was CD8+ T cells sorted from PBMCs, obtained 45 days after the yellow fever booster vaccination. These receptors all stem from a man between 18 and 35 years old who received the YFV17D yellow fever vaccine.

The chain uses TRBV4-1 and TRBJ1-1; D ambiguous. The CDR3 covers 15 residues. V lost 3 bases, J lost 1 base, and 12 bases lay in between. Germline V CDR1 and CDR2: MGHRA, YSYEKL. The CDR3 loop is CASSHPGRANTEAFF. CDR3 sequence (DNA): TGCGCCAGCAGCCATCCTGGACGGGCGAACACTGAAGCTTTCTTT.

This clonotype was found a few times. This sequence joins TRBV6-5 and TRBJ2-1; unclear D gene. CDR3 length equals 13 residues. V lost 5 bases to trimming and J lost 7 bases, with 12 bases between them. CDR1 and CDR2 (germline): MNHEY, SVGAGI. The CDR3 loop is CASSLRSQNEQFF. DNA for the CDR3: TGTGCCAGCAGTCTTCGGTCTCAGAATGAGCAGTTCTTC.

This clonotype was detected many times. The chain is built from TRBV7-9 and TRBJ2-3, with D perhaps matching TRBD1 or TRBD2 (6 bases each). There are 13 residues in the CDR3. V dropped 5 bases and J dropped 2 bases, with 8 bases sitting between them. Germline loops: CDR1 SEHNR, CDR2 FQNEAQ (reference sequence). The CDR3 here is CASSGGPTDTQYF. CDR3 DNA: TGTGCCAGCAGCGGGGGGCCCACAGATACGCAGTATTTT.

The chain employs TRBV28 and TRBJ2-7; D remains unclear. The CDR3 spans 14 residues. CDR1 and CDR2 (germline): MDHEN, SYDVKM. Trimming removed 1 base at V and 4 bases at J, with 11 bases between. CDR3 sequence: CASSLSGQWYEQYV. The CDR3 nucleotides read TGTGCCAGCAGTTTATCGGGTCAATGGTACGAGCAGTACGTC.

V usage is TRBV10-1 and J usage is TRBJ1-5, with D possibly TRBD1 on 5 matching bases. V dropped 3 bases and J dropped 2 bases, with 11 bases sitting between them. In germline, CDR1 is WNHNN, CDR2 SYGVQD (reference sequence). The CDR3 totals 15 residues. CDR3 protein: CASSEEAGGNQPQHF. The CDR3 bases are TGCGCCAGCAGTGAAGAGGCGGGGGGCAATCAGCCCCAGCATTTT.

There are a few counts of this clonotype. The V gene is TRBV7-3, the J gene TRBJ1-1, with D uncertain. This CDR3 contains 15 residues. The V end was cut by 5 bases, the J end by 1 base, with 14 bases between. From germline, CDR1 is SGHTA and CDR2 FQGTGA. The CDR3 DNA follows: TGTGCCAGCAGCCCCCACGCGGCAAGGAACACTGAAGCTTTCTTT. It yields the protein CASSPHAARNTEAFF.

This chain's CDR3 is CASSLDSGVHYEQYF. CDR3 sequence (DNA): TGCGCCAGCAGCCTCGATAGCGGGGTTCACTACGAGCAGTACTTC. The chain recombines TRBV4-3 with TRBJ2-7; the match to TRBD2 covers 8 bases. The CDR3 runs to 15 residues. In germline, CDR1 is LGHNA, CDR2 YSLEER. The trim removed 4 bases at V and 3 bases at J, leaving 8 bases unmatched.

V is TRBV10-2 and J is TRBJ1-1; D remains ambiguous. The CDR3 covers 14 residues. Germline V gives CDR1 WSHSY, CDR2 SAAADI. V was clipped by 8 bases and J by 0 bases, with 13 bases between them. DNA for the CDR3: TGCGCCAGCGGTGGAGTGGGAGTGAACACTGAAGCTTTCTTT. Protein sequence: CASGGVGVNTEAFF.

The chain uses TRBV5-1 and TRBJ2-7, with 8 bases aligning to TRBD1. Trimming at V came to 2 bases and at J to 7 bases, leaving 5 bases not matched to a gene. This CDR3 has 13 amino acids. Germline CDR1 SGHRS, CDR2 YFSETQ. CDR3 bases: TGCGCCAGCAGCTTCCAGGGGGCAGGGGAGCAGTACGTC. Translation: CASSFQGAGEQYV.

The CDR3 region is CASSPPRRHPQHF. The CDR3 DNA reads TGTGCCAGCAGCCCACCAAGACGTCACCCCCAGCATTTT. This chain uses TRBV6-2 or TRBV6-3 with TRBJ1-5; no clear D. This CDR3 spans 13 amino acids. Looked up from germline, CDR1 is MNHEY and CDR2 is SVGEGT. V lost 6 bases, J lost 10 bases, and 16 bases lay in between.

This clonotype has ten or more counts. The rearrangement uses TRBV12-3 or TRBV12-4 and TRBJ1-1; TRBD1 matches 9 bases. The CDR3 is 15 residues long. After removal of 8 bases from V and 3 bases from J, the junction contained 10 bases not matched to a gene. The CDR3, as DNA: TGTGCCAGCGTACAGGGACAGGGTCCCTACACTGAAGCTTTCTTT. Protein product: CASVQGQGPYTEAFF.

Many counts were recorded for this clonotype. This chain uses TRBV4-1 with TRBJ1-1; no clear D gene. V lost 1 base, J lost 3 bases, and 15 bases lay in between. The germline V gene has CDR1 MGHRA and CDR2 YSYEKL. The CDR3 has 16 amino acids. The CDR3 DNA reads as TGCGCCAGCAGCCAAGTAGGTAGGCGCCTACACACTGAAGCTTTCTTT. It yields the protein CASSQVGRRLHTEAFF.

This clonotype came up a few times. The chain combines TRBV4-3 with TRBJ2-1; possibly TRBD1 for D (6 bases). The CDR3 runs 14 residues. Germline loops: CDR1 LGHNA, CDR2 YSLEER. Trimming shortened V by 4 bases and J by 2 bases, and 9 bases separated the two germline ends. CDR3 nucleotide sequence: TGCGCCAGCAGCCCGAGGACAGCCTACAATGAGCAGTTCTTC. Translation gives CASSPRTAYNEQFF.

CDR3 coding DNA: TGTGCCAGCAGCGAACAGGGGGCTTACAATCAGCCCCAGCATTTT. Translated: CASSEQGAYNQPQHF. This chain connects TRBV27 to TRBJ1-5; 9 bases match TRBD1. V was clipped by 6 bases and J by 3 bases; unmatched bases: 6. From germline, CDR1 is MNHEY and CDR2 SMNVEV (reference sequence). The CDR3 is 15 residues long.

This clonotype was counted a few times. The gene calls are TRBV12-3 or TRBV12-4 and TRBJ2-1; TRBD1 matches at 8 bases. V shed 5 bases, J shed 0 bases, and the junction held 15 bases outside the gene matches. CDR3 length: 19 residues. The DNA of the CDR3 is TGTGCCAGCAGTAACGCTGGACAGGGTCTCCTTAGCTCCTACAATGAGCAGTTCTTC. The encoded protein is CASSNAGQGLLSSYNEQFF.

This chain joins TRBV5-5 and TRBJ2-7, with D unresolved. This CDR3 has 15 residues. Deletions cut 3 bases from V and 0 bases from J, with 13 bases between. From germline, CDR1 is SGHKS and CDR2 YYEKEE (reference sequence). The CDR3 nucleotides are TGTGCCAGCAGCTCCCATCCGGCAAGCTCCTACGAGCAGTACGTC. This gives the protein CASSSHPASSYEQYV.

The CDR3 DNA reads as TGCAGTGCTAGCCAGGGAGAGAGTTCACCCCTCCACTTT. Residues: CSASQGESSPLHF. The chain recombines TRBV20-1 with TRBJ1-6; D possibly corresponds to TRBD1 (5 bases). V lost 3 bases and J 9 bases, leaving 12 bases between the germline ends. CDR1 is DFQATT and CDR2 is SNEGSKA in the germline V gene (reference sequence). The CDR3 sequence is 13 residues long.

In this sample, this clonotype turned up a few times. The chain carries TRBV28 and TRBJ2-1, with 7 bases fitting TRBD2. The V segment lost 8 bases and the J segment 1 base; nucleotides outside the gene matches: 14. Germline CDR1 reads MDHEN; CDR2 reads SYDVKM. The CDR3 consists of 17 residues. DNA of the CDR3: TGTGCCAGCGGATTCACGGCGGGGGTTGAATCCTACAATGAGCAGTTCTTC. Translating it yields CASGFTAGVESYNEQFF.

V is TRBV7-9 and J is TRBJ2-7; D is unclear. This CDR3 region has 12 residues. CDR1 and CDR2 from the germline V gene are SEHNR and FQNEAQ (reference sequence). Trimming took 10 bases from V and 5 from J, leaving 15 bases between them. In DNA, the CDR3 is TGTGCCATCCAGAATGGGGTCGACGAGCAGTACGTC. Encoded protein: CAIQNGVDEQYV.

This clonotype has a count of ten or more. The V gene is TRBV4-1, the J gene TRBJ2-1; D is uncertain. The CDR3 has 16 amino acids. Trimming left V 0 bases short and J 0 bases short, with 9 bases between. Per the germline V gene, CDR1 is MGHRA and CDR2 is YSYEKL. Here the CDR3 DNA reads TGCGCCAGCAGCCAAGAGTGGGTCAGCTCCTACAATGAGCAGTTCTTC. Translating it yields CASSQEWVSSYNEQFF.

This chain connects TRBV27 to TRBJ1-2; 7 nucleotides match TRBD1. V was pared by 9 bases and J by 4 bases, with 5 bases of the junction left unmatched. CDR1 and CDR2 (germline): MNHEY, SMNVEV (reference sequence). The CDR3 covers 12 residues. The CDR3 loop reads CASWDRAYGYTF. The CDR3, as DNA: TGTGCCAGTTGGGACAGAGCCTATGGCTACACCTTC.

The V call is TRBV6-2 or TRBV6-3, the J call TRBJ2-7; D is perhaps TRBD1 (5 bases). The CDR3 consists of 13 residues. Germline CDR1 MNHEY, CDR2 SVGEGT. Trimming took off 6 bases at V and 7 bases at J, with 16 bases between the two ends. CDR3 nucleotides: TGTGCCAGCAGCCAGGGTGAGAAAGGGGAGCAGTACTTC. This gives the protein CASSQGEKGEQYF.

This clonotype was seen a few times. The chain employs TRBV4-1 and TRBJ2-7; a possible D gene is TRBD1 (6 bases). The CDR3 contains 13 residues. V gave up 4 bases and J gave up 9 bases, with 16 bases separating them. CDR1 and CDR2 from the germline V gene are MGHRA and YSYEKL. The CDR3 nucleotides read TGCGCCAGCAGCCTGGCAGGGGAAAAGGCGCAGTACTTC. It specifies CASSLAGEKAQYF.

This clonotype was seen a handful of times. The chain couples TRBV9 to TRBJ2-2; the match to TRBD1 covers 7 bases. Per germline, CDR1 SGDLS and CDR2 YYNGEE. The CDR3 has 15 amino acids. After removal of 3 bases from V and 7 bases from J, the junction contained 9 bases not matched to a gene. The CDR3 region has the DNA TGTGCCAGCAGCGCCCCCCCGACAGGGAACGGGGAGCTGTTTTTT. It encodes CASSAPPTGNGELFF.

This clonotype was detected a few times. V and J are TRBV20-1 and TRBJ2-3; 14 bases match TRBD2. Trimming at V came to 1 base and at J to 2 bases, leaving 2 bases not matched to a gene. CDR1 and CDR2 (germline): DFQATT, SNEGSKA (reference sequence). This CDR3 is built from 16 residues. Here the CDR3 reads CSARGTSGGYTDTQYF. CDR3 coding DNA: TGCAGTGCTAGAGGGACTAGCGGGGGGTACACAGATACGCAGTATTTT.

In this sample, this clonotype turned up a few times. The V and J genes are TRBV4-1 and TRBJ2-7; TRBD1 might be the D (6 bases). There are 13 residues in the CDR3. The germline gives CDR1 MGHRA, CDR2 YSYEKL. This CDR3 reads CASSQDRTYEQYV. CDR3 in DNA: TGCGCCAGCAGTCAAGACAGGACCTACGAGCAGTACGTC.

This clonotype was observed a handful of times. This chain connects TRBV7-8 to TRBJ2-5, with D tentatively TRBD1 (5 bases). The CDR3 contains 12 residues. Germline CDR1 SGHVS, CDR2 FQNEAQ. V was clipped by 6 bases and J by 13 bases, with 18 bases between them. CDR3: CASSQQEPPRYF. The DNA for the CDR3 is TGTGCCAGCAGTCAACAGGAGCCCCCTAGGTACTTC.

V usage is TRBV12-3 or TRBV12-4 and J usage is TRBJ2-5; 11 bases map to TRBD2. V dropped 7 bases and J dropped 0; count of bases not matched to a gene: 7. This CDR3 contains 16 residues. CDR3 sequence reads: CASKHTSGGYQETQYF. DNA of the CDR3: TGTGCCAGCAAACATACTAGCGGGGGTTACCAAGAGACCCAGTACTTC.

This clonotype was seen a handful of times. This chain joins TRBV6-6 and TRBJ1-2; TRBD1 agrees at 7 bases. Trimming took 0 bases from V and 7 from J; bases not matched to a gene: 11. The CDR3 runs 16 residues. Germline lookup yields CDR1 MNHNY and CDR2 SVGAGI (reference sequence). The CDR3 bases are TGTGCCAGCAGTTACTCTGGGACAGTCCTTTTTGGTGGCTACACCTTC. Its protein is CASSYSGTVLFGGYTF.

This clonotype turned up a few times. The chain combines TRBV7-9 with TRBJ2-7; 7 bases line up with TRBD2. Germline CDR1 reads SEHNR; CDR2 reads FQNEAQ (reference sequence). J gave up 1 base and V 4 bases, and 13 bases lay outside the gene matches. CDR3 length: 17 residues. The CDR3 DNA sequence: TGTGCCAGCAGCTCGACTAGCTCTGACCTCGCATCCTACGAGCAGTACGTC. It yields the protein CASSSTSSDLASYEQYV.

This clonotype has just a few counts. This chain joins TRBV7-6 and TRBJ1-1; 7 bases agree with TRBD1. Per germline, CDR1 SGHVS and CDR2 FNYEAQ. The CDR3 is 15 residues long. Trimming removed 5 bases from V and 11 bases from J; junction bases left unmatched: 17. The CDR3 sequence: CASSPAGGITRWAFF. CDR3 sequence (DNA): TGTGCCAGCAGCCCCGCAGGGGGAATCACCCGATGGGCTTTCTTT.

The chain employs TRBV27 and TRBJ2-5; D call uncertain. The length of the CDR3 is 13 residues. V lost 1 base to trimming and J lost 7 bases, with 10 bases between them. CDR1 MNHEY and CDR2 SMNVEV come from the germline V gene (reference sequence). In DNA form, the CDR3 reads TGTGCCAGCAGTTTATTGCCTATTGGGACCCAGTACTTC. Translation gives CASSLLPIGTQYF.